This T cell receptor beta chain was observed in a study of Ad26.COV2.S vaccination and SARS-CoV-2 variants. Study-wide findings and caveats: Recipients of either vaccine or placebo displayed similar breadth of non-spike TCRs. Vaccine recipients surpassed placebo recipients in spike-specific TCR breadth. Total T cell responses were possibly underestimated by TCR breadth and depth analyses. In vaccinated individuals, spike-specific CD8+ and CD4+ T cell responses reportedly displayed substantial breadth.

Sequencing was performed with immunoSEQ multiplex PCR; in TCRdb, only in-frame clones are kept and a portion is missing. The repertoire holds some 39,000 clones, with 83% as singletons. This clone was seen many times. The antigen is undetermined. Trimming left V 2 bases short and J 4 bases short, with 24 bases between. This CDR3 spans 20 amino acids. From germline, CDR1 is MNHEY and CDR2 SMNVEV (reference sequence). This TCR was recovered from a human donor who had recovered from COVID-19. The sequencing here drew on peripheral blood, taken after recovery from COVID-19. The chain joins TRBV27 to TRBJ1-6; D remains unclear. The CDR3 DNA sequence: TGTGCCAGCAGTTTACGGTTACGGCCCGGCGAGCCAAGGTATAATTCACCCCTCCACTTT. Protein sequence: CASSLRLRPGEPRYNSPLHF.